These T cell receptor beta chains were read from a single sample in a study of blood T cell repertoires in COVID-19. Produced via immunoSEQ multiplex PCR; TCRdb's table is partial and in-frame only. Among under 200,000 clones listed, roughly 82% were seen once. The sequenced sample consisted of PBMCs or T cells enriched from blood (not recorded which). The receptors come from a woman between 55 and 75 years old with acute COVID-19. CDR3s include the opening cysteine and the closing phenylalanine or tryptophan. A D gene is named only where the DNA matches it firmly. Not all rows give a size; the values are once, few, many and, for expanded clones, a class.

D gene,V gene,clone size,J gene,CDR3 protein,CDR3 DNA
TRBD2,TRBV6-2/TRBV6-3,NA,TRBJ2-3,CASSYEVRLAGGTSTDTQYF,TGTGCCAGCAGTTACGAGGTCCGACTAGCGGGGGGCACTAGCACAGATACGCAGTATTTT
TRBD1,TRBV19,NA,TRBJ1-1,CASRTKRDRATEAFF,TGTGCCAGTAGAACTAAACGCGACAGGGCCACTGAAGCTTTCTTT
NA,TRBV19,NA,TRBJ1-1,CATTTGRLNTEAFF,TGTGCCACTACGACAGGTCGATTGAACACTGAAGCTTTCTTT
NA,TRBV4-1,NA,TRBJ1-2,CASSQDQGNYGYTF,TGCGCCAGCAGCCAAGATCAGGGCAACTATGGCTACACCTTC
NA,TRBV3-1/TRBV3-2,NA,TRBJ2-1,CASSQEGTHNEQFF,TGTGCCAGCAGCCAAGAAGGGACTCACAATGAGCAGTTCTTC
TRBD2,TRBV20-1,few,TRBJ2-3,CSASSGGGGTDTQYF,TGCAGTGCTAGTAGCGGCGGGGGGGGCACAGATACGCAGTATTTT
TRBD1,TRBV5-1,NA,TRBJ1-3,CASSGGQGGNTIYF,TGCGCCAGCAGCGGAGGACAGGGGGGAAACACCATATATTTT
NA,TRBV7-8,NA,TRBJ1-2,CASSPETGGYTF,TGTGCCAGCAGCCCGGAAACCGGGGGCTACACCTTC
TRBD1,TRBV9,NA,TRBJ1-5,CASSATGTGYQPQHF,TGTGCCAGCAGCGCAACGGGGACAGGGTATCAGCCCCAGCATTTT
NA,TRBV29-1,NA,TRBJ2-7,CSVEDQGGLEQYF,TGCAGCGTTGAAGATCAGGGGGGTCTCGAGCAGTACTTC
NA,TRBV28,NA,TRBJ2-1,CASSGLAHEQFF,TGTGCCAGCAGTGGATTAGCACATGAGCAGTTCTTC
NA,TRBV19,NA,TRBJ1-2,CASSKSAASGYGYTF,TGTGCCAGTAGTAAAAGTGCAGCGAGTGGTTATGGCTACACCTTC
NA,TRBV6-5,NA,TRBJ2-5,CASSYNRAETQYF,TGTGCCAGCAGTTACAACAGGGCCGAGACCCAGTACTTC
NA,TRBV19,NA,TRBJ2-1,CASSIDSLANEQFF,TGTGCCAGTAGTATAGATTCGCTAGCCAATGAGCAGTTCTTC
TRBD2,TRBV19,NA,TRBJ2-1,CASSRGLAGVWNEQFF,TGTGCCAGTAGTAGAGGACTAGCGGGAGTGTGGAATGAGCAGTTCTTC
NA,TRBV10-2,many,TRBJ1-3,CASSVTSSGNTIYF,TGCGCCAGCAGCGTGACAAGCTCTGGAAACACCATATATTTT
NA,TRBV4-3,once,TRBJ2-5,CASSRRSRAQETQYF,TGCGCCAGCAGCCGAAGGTCGAGGGCTCAAGAGACCCAGTACTTC
NA,TRBV7-6,NA,TRBJ2-2,CASSFGNTGELFF,TGTGCCAGCAGCTTCGGGAACACCGGGGAGCTGTTTTTT
TRBD1,TRBV7-6,NA,TRBJ2-5,CASSQGGFSQYF,TGTGCCAGCAGCCAAGGGGGCTTTTCCCAGTACTTC
TRBD1,TRBV9,NA,TRBJ2-7,CASSAVGQGYEQYF,TGTGCCAGCAGCGCCGTGGGACAGGGCTACGAGCAGTACTTC
TRBD1,TRBV29-1,NA,TRBJ2-3,CSVGDRVASDTQYF,TGCAGCGTGGGGGACAGGGTGGCGTCAGATACGCAGTATTTT
TRBD1,TRBV19,NA,TRBJ2-2,CASSAKTGGANTGELFF,TGTGCCAGTAGTGCCAAGACAGGGGGCGCGAACACCGGGGAGCTGTTTTTT
NA,TRBV19,NA,TRBJ1-1,CASSSGYTEAFF,TGTGCCAGTAGCTCAGGGTACACTGAAGCTTTCTTT
TRBD1,TRBV15,NA,TRBJ2-1,CATSRPTGGPYNEQFF,TGTGCCACCAGCAGACCTACAGGGGGCCCGTACAATGAGCAGTTCTTC
TRBD1,TRBV27,once,TRBJ2-4,CASSLTGGINIQYF,TGTGCCAGCAGTTTGACAGGGGGCATAAACATTCAGTACTTC
NA,TRBV5-1,few,TRBJ2-2,CASTRTSNTGELFF,TGCGCCAGTACACGGACTTCGAACACCGGGGAGCTGTTTTTT
NA,TRBV30,NA,TRBJ1-3,CAWSHRGSLSGNTIYF,TGTGCCTGGAGCCATAGGGGCTCCCTCTCTGGAAACACCATATATTTT
NA,TRBV4-1,NA,TRBJ2-4,CASSQVTALAKNIQYF,TGCGCCAGCAGCCAAGTGACAGCCTTAGCCAAAAACATTCAGTACTTC
TRBD1,TRBV27,NA,TRBJ1-5,CASKKDTSGTGGIGNQPQHF,TGTGCCAGCAAAAAAGATACCTCCGGGACAGGGGGCATCGGCAATCAGCCCCAGCATTTT
NA,TRBV2,NA,TRBJ2-1,CASSERQGYNEQFF,TGTGCCAGCAGTGAGCGGCAGGGCTACAATGAGCAGTTCTTC
NA,TRBV2,NA,TRBJ1-2,CASRGPDKPNYGYTF,TGTGCCAGCAGAGGACCGGACAAGCCTAACTATGGCTACACCTTC
NA,TRBV28,NA,TRBJ2-3,CASSLPGVDTQYF,TGTGCCAGCAGTTTACCCGGGGTAGATACGCAGTATTTT
NA,TRBV12-3/TRBV12-4,once,TRBJ1-2,CASSPQAVYGYTF,TGTGCCAGCAGTCCCCAGGCCGTCTATGGCTACACCTTC
NA,TRBV2,once,TRBJ1-1,CASSRTRNTEAFF,TGTGCCAGCAGTCGAACACGGAACACTGAAGCTTTCTTT
TRBD2,TRBV6-1,NA,TRBJ2-3,CASSELRGGRLAADTQYF,TGTGCCAGCAGTGAACTGCGGGGGGGCCGGTTAGCTGCAGATACGCAGTATTTT
NA,TRBV7-9,many,TRBJ1-3,CASSLVWEGPSGNTIYF,TGTGCCAGCAGCTTAGTTTGGGAGGGGCCCTCTGGAAACACCATATATTTT
NA,TRBV5-1,few,TRBJ1-2,CASALAPGVQNGYTF,TGCGCCAGCGCACTTGCCCCCGGGGTGCAGAATGGCTACACCTTC
TRBD1,TRBV24-1,NA,TRBJ1-4,CAMGTGLFNEKLFF,TGTGCCATGGGGACAGGCTTATTCAATGAAAAACTGTTTTTT
NA,TRBV7-8,NA,TRBJ1-1,CASSLVPDTEAFF,TGTGCCAGCAGCTTAGTCCCGGACACTGAAGCTTTCTTT
TRBD2,TRBV5-4,NA,TRBJ2-5,CARRGGPAGGKETQYF,TGTGCCCGCCGCGGGGGACCCGCGGGGGGGAAGGAGACCCAGTACTTC
TRBD1,TRBV7-9,NA,TRBJ1-5,CASSLRQGASEQPQHF,TGTGCCAGCAGCCTCCGACAGGGGGCTTCGGAACAGCCCCAGCATTTT
TRBD2,TRBV5-8,NA,TRBJ2-1,CASSLGLAASLHEQFF,TGTGCCAGCAGCTTGGGACTAGCGGCGTCCTTGCATGAGCAGTTCTTC
TRBD1,TRBV9,NA,TRBJ1-3,CASSVSGTGWMSGNTIYF,TGTGCCAGCAGCGTCTCCGGGACAGGGTGGATGTCTGGAAACACCATATATTTT
NA,TRBV18,NA,TRBJ2-7,CASSPPMGGSSYEQYF,TGTGCCAGCTCACCACCCATGGGGGGTAGCTCCTACGAGCAGTACTTC
NA,TRBV29-1,NA,TRBJ1-4,CSVGGGGGGLFF,TGCAGCGTTGGAGGCGGCGGGGGGGGACTGTTTTTT
NA,TRBV9,NA,TRBJ1-3,CASSVDQGRSGNTIYF,TGTGCCAGCAGCGTAGATCAGGGGCGGTCTGGAAACACCATATATTTT
NA,TRBV18,once,TRBJ2-6,CASSTGSSGANVLTF,TGTGCCAGCTCAACAGGGAGTTCAGGGGCCAACGTCCTGACTTTC